Listed below are T cell receptor beta chains from one sample, sequenced in a study of T cell responses to AZD1222 COVID-19 vaccine. TCRdb's copy holds only in-frame clones and misses some; the assay was immunoSEQ multiplex PCR. The data contain about 70,000 clones, 87% of them seen just once; the ten biggest clones take up 1.3%. Sequencing was performed on peripheral blood, taken 28 days after the second AZD1222 dose. These receptors were obtained from an adult who received the AZD1222 COVID-19 vaccine. Both conserved end residues are part of each CDR3. Fields, in order: CDR3 DNA, CDR3 protein, D gene, V gene, J gene, clone size. D genes are given only for firm matches. Some rows have no size entry. The others give once, few or many, or a class for an expanded clone.

cdr3_nt: TGTGCCACCAGTCAAAGGGGAGGCAATCAGCCCCAGCATTTT
cdr3_aa: CATSQRGGNQPQHF
d_call: -
v_call: TRBV24-1
j_call: TRBJ1-5
clone_size: -

cdr3_nt: TGTGCCAGCAGACCAGCGGGAGGCGAGACCCAGTACTTC
cdr3_aa: CASRPAGGETQYF
d_call: TRBD2
v_call: TRBV6-5
j_call: TRBJ2-5
clone_size: -

cdr3_nt: TGTGCCAGCTCCTCGGGACGTATGAACACCGGGGAGCTGTTTTTT
cdr3_aa: CASSSGRMNTGELFF
d_call: -
v_call: TRBV19
j_call: TRBJ2-2
clone_size: -

cdr3_nt: TGTGCCAGCAGTCCCCCGGGACAGATGAACACTGAAGCTTTCTTT
cdr3_aa: CASSPPGQMNTEAFF
d_call: TRBD1
v_call: TRBV28
j_call: TRBJ1-1
clone_size: -

cdr3_nt: TGTGCCAGCAGTATGACGGGACTAGCGGGCTACAATGAGCAGTTCTTC
cdr3_aa: CASSMTGLAGYNEQFF
d_call: TRBD2
v_call: TRBV27
j_call: TRBJ2-1
clone_size: -

cdr3_nt: TGTGCCAGCAGCAAAGCTCCGTCCCCAACCTTCTCCGGGACAGACCCTACCGAGCAGTACTTC
cdr3_aa: CASSKAPSPTFSGTDPTEQYF
d_call: -
v_call: TRBV21-1
j_call: TRBJ2-7
clone_size: -

cdr3_nt: TGTGCCAGTAGTATAGTCAGGGAAGATGAGCAGTTCTTC
cdr3_aa: CASSIVREDEQFF
d_call: -
v_call: TRBV19
j_call: TRBJ2-1
clone_size: once

cdr3_nt: TGTGCCAGTAAAGGGACGAGCCTAAACACCATATATTTT
cdr3_aa: CASKGTSLNTIYF
d_call: -
v_call: TRBV19
j_call: TRBJ1-3
clone_size: -

cdr3_nt: TGTGCCAGTAGTCCCCGACAGGGCCACAATGAGCAGTTCTTC
cdr3_aa: CASSPRQGHNEQFF
d_call: TRBD1
v_call: TRBV19
j_call: TRBJ2-1
clone_size: -

cdr3_nt: TGCGCCAGCAGTCAAAGTGACGAGCAGTACTTC
cdr3_aa: CASSQSDEQYF
d_call: -
v_call: TRBV5-1
j_call: TRBJ2-7
clone_size: few

cdr3_nt: TGTGCCAGCAGCATCGGACAGGGCTCCTATAATTCACCCCTCCACTTT
cdr3_aa: CASSIGQGSYNSPLHF
d_call: TRBD1
v_call: TRBV7-9
j_call: TRBJ1-6
clone_size: -

cdr3_nt: TGTGCTAGTGGTCTGGGACAGAGCTCTGGAAACACCATATATTTT
cdr3_aa: CASGLGQSSGNTIYF
d_call: TRBD1
v_call: TRBV12-5
j_call: TRBJ1-3
clone_size: -

cdr3_nt: TGTGCCAGCAGCCCCGACGGCTTCAGCTCCTACAATGAGCAGTTCTTC
cdr3_aa: CASSPDGFSSYNEQFF
d_call: -
v_call: TRBV7-6
j_call: TRBJ2-1
clone_size: -

cdr3_nt: TGTGCCACCAGTGATAGGAAAGGGGACCCAAGCAGCACAGATACGCAGTATTTT
cdr3_aa: CATSDRKGDPSSTDTQYF
d_call: -
v_call: TRBV24-1
j_call: TRBJ2-3
clone_size: -

cdr3_nt: TGTGCCAGTAGTATAGATCTATCCAGGGGGCAGAGGAACACTGAAGCTTTCTTT
cdr3_aa: CASSIDLSRGQRNTEAFF
d_call: TRBD1
v_call: TRBV19
j_call: TRBJ1-1
clone_size: once

cdr3_nt: TGTGCCAGCAGTTCCATCAGTAGCGGGAGGGGGAATGAGCAGTTCTTC
cdr3_aa: CASSSISSGRGNEQFF
d_call: TRBD2
v_call: TRBV6-5
j_call: TRBJ2-1
clone_size: -

cdr3_nt: TGTGCCAGCAGCCCCAGGCCCATTTCGACTAGCGGGAGAAGGGAGACCCAGTACTTC
cdr3_aa: CASSPRPISTSGRRETQYF
d_call: TRBD2
v_call: TRBV7-6
j_call: TRBJ2-5
clone_size: -

cdr3_nt: TGTGCCAGCAGCTCTCCCACGTTGCTGGGCTACACCTTC
cdr3_aa: CASSSPTLLGYTF
d_call: -
v_call: TRBV3-1/TRBV3-2
j_call: TRBJ1-2
clone_size: -

cdr3_nt: TGTGCCAGCAGGCCCGGGGGCGGGAACACTGAAGCTTTCTTT
cdr3_aa: CASRPGGGNTEAFF
d_call: -
v_call: TRBV6-5
j_call: TRBJ1-1
clone_size: -

cdr3_nt: TGTGCCAGCAGCCAAGGCCCCAATGAAAAACTGTTTTTT
cdr3_aa: CASSQGPNEKLFF
d_call: -
v_call: TRBV3-1/TRBV3-2
j_call: TRBJ1-4
clone_size: -

cdr3_nt: TGCGCCAGCAGTGATCCCGGGACAGGGAATTCACCCCTCCACTTT
cdr3_aa: CASSDPGTGNSPLHF
d_call: TRBD1
v_call: TRBV10-2
j_call: TRBJ1-6
clone_size: -